This T cell receptor (beta chain) was found in a study of neurological immune-mediated disorders. This clonotype has a count of ten or more. V shed 4 bases and J shed 3 bases, with 11 bases lying between them. Per the germline V gene, CDR1 is SGDLS and CDR2 is YYNGEE. The CDR3 is made up of 14 amino acids. TCRdb independently ran MiXCR on the 5' RACE reads; one entry per CDR3 protein. This table has roughly 50,000 distinct CDR3 sequences, 4.5% appearing once. The sequence was collected from a woman aged 60 to 75 with multiple sclerosis. The V call is TRBV9, the J call TRBJ1-3; no clear D. Sequences were obtained from PBMCs. The CDR3: CASSLSGGGNTIYF. The CDR3 DNA sequence: TGTGCCAGCAGCCTATCAGGCGGTGGAAACACCATATATTTT.